This TCR beta chain was identified in a study of blood T cell repertoires in COVID-19. Germline V gives CDR1 SGHRS, CDR2 YFSETQ. V was shortened by 0 bases and J by 8 bases, with 11 bases between the two germline ends. The CDR3 has 13 residues. TCRdb's copy holds only in-frame clones and misses some; the assay was immunoSEQ multiplex PCR. The data contain around 230,000 clones, around nine tenths of them singletons. The chain combines TRBV5-1 with TRBJ1-1; D ambiguous. The sequencing input was PBMCs or T cells enriched from blood (not recorded which). This TCR was recovered from a woman in her twenties or thirties with acute COVID-19. The DNA for the CDR3 is TGCGCCAGCAGCTTGGGTTCGGGGTCCGAAGCTTTCTTT. It codes for CASSLGSGSEAFF.